The 20 T cell receptor beta chains presented below share a single source sample, sequenced in a study of T cells in Graves' hyperthyroidism and ophthalmopathy (dated by TCRdb to between 2017 and 2020). Libraries were made using multiplex PCR. TCRdb lists the instrument as Illumina HiSeq 2000. TCR beta CDR3 regions were amplified from RNA transcripts. The first round of RT-PCR for the TCR CDR3 was performed with the HTBI primer set and the Qiagen OneStep RT-PCR kit. TCRdb handled the public reads itself, with Q25 trimming in fastp and clone calling in MiXCR, and kept productive beta chains. Each CDR3 protein appears once, grouped with its most common genes and DNA. In this sample the table shows about 360,000 distinct CDR3 sequences, approximately 13% of which occur a single time. The biggest ten clones account for about 20% of the sample. The sequenced sample consisted of blood. These receptors came from a man in his thirties or forties with Graves' hyperthyroidism that later progressed to Graves' ophthalmopathy.

This clonotype was recorded many times. This chain links TRBV5-1 with TRBJ2-2, with TRBD1 matching over 9 bases. The CDR3 runs 17 residues. The V gene's germline CDR1 is SGHRS and CDR2 YFSETQ. V gave up 0 bases and J gave up 2 bases; unmatched junction bases: 5. The CDR3 reads CASSLGPGQGNTGELFF. The CDR3 DNA reads as TGCGCCAGCAGCTTGGGCCCGGGACAGGGAAACACCGGGGAGCTGTTTTTT.

The rearrangement uses TRBV18 and TRBJ2-3, with D perhaps assigned TRBD1 or TRBD2 (5 bases each). CDR1 and CDR2 from the germline V gene are KGHSH and LQKENI. Trimming took off 0 bases at V and 2 bases at J, with 9 bases between the two ends. This CDR3 has 15 amino acids. The CDR3 region has the DNA TGTGCCAGCTCACCACCCGGGACCAACACAGATACGCAGTATTTT. Translation: CASSPPGTNTDTQYF.

The table lists this clonotype with many counts. The genes are TRBV2 and TRBJ1-4; 7 bases align to TRBD1. This CDR3 contains 16 residues. The germline CDR1 and CDR2 sequences are SNHLY and FYNNEI. V was pared by 6 bases and J by 4 bases, with 11 bases of the junction left unmatched. CDR3 sequence (DNA): TGTGCCAGCAGGGACGGGACAGCTATGCTTAATGAAAAACTGTTTTTT. Translating gives CASRDGTAMLNEKLFF.

This clonotype was detected many times. The V and J genes are TRBV5-5 and TRBJ2-1; D is unresolved. Germline assignment: CDR1 SGHKS and CDR2 YYEKEE (reference sequence). V dropped 2 bases and J dropped 2 bases, with 5 bases sitting between them. The CDR3 runs to 13 residues. In DNA form, the CDR3 reads TGTGCCAGCAGCTTTACTACCTACAATGAGCAGTTCTTC. It specifies CASSFTTYNEQFF.

This clonotype was counted a few times. The rearrangement joins TRBV5-1 to TRBJ1-1; possibly TRBD1 for D (6 bases). Germline values: CDR1 SGHRS, CDR2 YFSETQ. CDR3 length equals 16 residues. The ends were cut back, 0 bases at V and 1 base at J, with 13 bases in the middle. CDR3 sequence reads: CASSLGAGGANTEAFF. DNA of the CDR3: TGCGCCAGCAGCTTGGGGGCGGGGGGCGCGAACACTGAAGCTTTCTTT. Full variable domain (missing parts from reference TRBV5-1 and TRBJ1-1): KAGVTQTPRYLIKTRGQQVTLSCSPISGHRSVSWYQQTPGQGLQFLFEYFSETQRNKGNFPGRFSGRQFSNSRSEMNVSTLELGDSALYLCASSLGAGGANTEAFFGQGTRLTVV.

This clonotype was picked up many times. The genes are TRBV3-1 and TRBJ2-7, with TRBD1 matching 10 bases. The CDR3 runs to 14 residues. Germline lookup yields CDR1 LGHDT and CDR2 YNNKEL (reference sequence). The ends lost 4 bases at V and 3 bases at J; junction bases unmatched: 3. In DNA, the CDR3 is TGTGCCAGCAGCCCGACAGGGGGCATCTACGAGCAGTACTTC. Its translation: CASSPTGGIYEQYF.

V usage is TRBV20-1 and J usage is TRBJ1-4; D is possibly TRBD1 (6 bases). CDR3 length equals 13 residues. CDR1 is DFQATT and CDR2 is SNEGSKA in the germline V gene (reference sequence). Trimming left V 4 bases short and J 7 bases short, with 13 bases between. For the CDR3, the DNA is TGCAGTGCTATCCGGGGGGCTGCTGAAAAACTGTTTTTT. It translates to CSAIRGAAEKLFF.

This clonotype has just a few counts. The V gene is TRBV19, the J gene TRBJ2-2; 9 positions match TRBD1. The CDR3 runs 14 residues. Germline CDR1 is LNHDA and CDR2 is SQIVND (reference sequence). V was pared by 6 bases and J by 7 bases, with 6 bases of the junction left unmatched. The CDR3 DNA is TGTGCCAGTAGATTACAGGGGGCCAGCGGGGAGCTGTTTTTT. Its translation: CASRLQGASGELFF.

This clonotype was counted ten times or more. CDR3 residues: CASSEVGLAGGTDTQYF. In DNA, the CDR3 is TGTGCCAGCAGCGAAGTAGGACTAGCGGGGGGGACAGATACGCAGTATTTT. The rearrangement uses TRBV3-1 and TRBJ2-3, with TRBD2 identical over 15 bases. J was trimmed by 3 bases and V by 5 bases; bases with no gene match: 6. Germline V CDR1 and CDR2: LGHDT, YNNKEL (reference sequence). The CDR3 length is 17 residues.

The chain uses TRBV28 and TRBJ2-1; 7 nucleotides match TRBD2. V shed 9 bases and J 6 bases; nucleotides not matched to a gene: 8. The CDR3 consists of 13 residues. Germline CDR1 reads MDHEN; CDR2 reads SYDVKM. CDR3 DNA sequence: TGTGCCAGTAATTGGGGGGGGGGCAATGAGCAGTTCTTC. This gives the protein CASNWGGGNEQFF.

In this sample, this clonotype turned up many times. V gene TRBV7-8 combines with J gene TRBJ2-1, with TRBD2 matching over 7 bases. This CDR3 spans 13 amino acids. Trimming removed 4 bases from V and 8 bases from J; junction bases left unmatched: 5. Germline V gene lookup returns CDR1 SGHVS and CDR2 FQNEAQ. CDR3 sequence: CASSWGGIDEQFF. For the CDR3, the DNA is TGTGCCAGCAGCTGGGGGGGGATCGATGAGCAGTTCTTC.

The table lists this clonotype with a few counts. The chain carries TRBV7-9 and TRBJ1-2, with D possibly matching TRBD1 (6 bases). Trimming pared 4 bases from V and 9 bases from J, leaving 9 bases between. The CDR3 totals 11 residues. From germline, CDR1 is SEHNR and CDR2 FQNEAQ (reference sequence). Here the CDR3 reads CASSWQGSYTF. The CDR3 coding sequence is TGTGCCAGCAGCTGGCAGGGGAGCTACACCTTC.

This clonotype has just a few counts. V usage is TRBV18 and J usage is TRBJ2-7; 9 positions match TRBD1. The J segment lost 0 bases and the V segment lost 6 bases, leaving 6 bases of the junction unmatched. From germline, CDR1 is KGHSH and CDR2 LQKENI. The CDR3 has 15 amino acids. The CDR3 DNA sequence: TGTGCCAGCTCGGGATTGGGACAGGGCTCCTACGAGCAGTACTTC. It encodes CASSGLGQGSYEQYF.

This clonotype showed up many times. The V and J genes are TRBV5-1 and TRBJ2-1; the match to TRBD2 covers 11 bases. From germline, CDR1 is SGHRS and CDR2 YFSETQ. The CDR3 has 16 residues. V lost 1 base to trimming and J lost 5 bases; unmatched junction nucleotides: 5. CDR3 protein: CASSLFRLAGHNEQFF. The CDR3 nucleotides read TGCGCCAGCAGCTTGTTTCGACTAGCGGGGCACAATGAGCAGTTCTTC.

The chain carries TRBV19 and TRBJ1-5; D is undetermined. The CDR3 has 16 residues. Trimming left V 2 bases short and J 0 bases short, with 11 bases between. Germline V gives CDR1 LNHDA, CDR2 SQIVND (reference sequence). CDR3 nucleotide sequence: TGTGCCAGTAGTATAACGGCAAGAAATAGCAATCAGCCCCAGCATTTT. As protein: CASSITARNSNQPQHF.

This clonotype occurred a few times. The chain uses TRBV7-2 and TRBJ1-2; D remains ambiguous. Germline V gene lookup returns CDR1 SGHTA and CDR2 FQGNSA. V was pared by 5 bases and J by 8 bases, with 18 bases between. The CDR3 extends over 14 amino acids. The CDR3 region is CASSPYGQRRGYTF. The CDR3 DNA sequence: TGTGCCAGCAGCCCCTACGGGCAGCGTCGGGGCTACACCTTC.

There are many counts of this clonotype. The chain combines TRBV28 with TRBJ2-7, with 8 bases fitting TRBD1. Germline V gene sequence: CDR1 MDHEN, CDR2 SYDVKM. The CDR3 extends over 14 amino acids. V was pared by 5 bases and J by 4 bases, with 7 bases of the junction left unmatched. The CDR3: CASSQTGVPYEQYF. DNA for the CDR3: TGTGCCAGCAGTCAGACAGGGGTTCCTTACGAGCAGTACTTC.

This clonotype was detected many times. The chain links TRBV12-3 or TRBV12-4 to TRBJ2-3; TRBD2 agrees at 10 bases. CDR3 length: 14 amino acids. After removal of 6 bases from V and 8 bases from J, the junction contained 8 bases not matched to a gene. The CDR3 reads CASSIPGTSVTQYF. CDR3 sequence (DNA): TGTGCCAGCAGCATTCCCGGGACTAGCGTTACGCAGTATTTT.

This clonotype was found many times. The genes are TRBV11-2 and TRBJ2-5; no clear D. Germline V lookup: CDR1 SGHAT, CDR2 FQNNGV. This CDR3 contains 16 residues. V lost 2 bases to trimming and J lost 0 bases, with 13 bases between them. The CDR3 loop is CASSLLDWPDQETQYF. The CDR3 DNA follows: TGTGCCAGCAGCTTATTAGATTGGCCGGACCAAGAGACCCAGTACTTC.

This clonotype has at least ten counts. The rearrangement joins TRBV28 to TRBJ1-2, with D possibly matching TRBD1 (5 bases). The CDR3 is made up of 13 amino acids. The germline V gene has CDR1 MDHEN and CDR2 SYDVKM. Trimming pared 6 bases from V and 7 bases from J, leaving 15 bases between. This CDR3 reads CASRVGGTGGYTF. The CDR3 nucleotides are TGTGCCAGCAGGGTCGGGGGGACGGGTGGCTACACCTTC.